These 9 T cell receptor beta chains share one sample of origin, sequenced in a study of blood T cell repertoires in COVID-19. The assay was immunoSEQ multiplex PCR, and TCRdb's table has in-frame clones only and misses some. The sample contains about 64,000 clones, around 90% of which appear only once. Input material: PBMCs or T cells enriched from blood (not recorded which). The receptors here all came from a woman aged 35 to 49 who had recovered from COVID-19.

This sequence joins TRBV5-4 and TRBJ2-7; D ambiguous. The germline gives CDR1 SGHNT, CDR2 YYREEE (reference sequence). This CDR3 is 14 amino acids long. Trimming took off 3 bases at V and 2 bases at J, with 12 bases between the two ends. CDR3 residues: CASSSLSSAYEQYF. In nucleotides, the CDR3 is TGTGCCAGCAGCTCGCTAAGCAGCGCCTACGAGCAGTACTTC.

The chain combines TRBV3-1 (or the pseudogene TRBV3-2) with TRBJ2-7, with D possibly TRBD1 on 6 matching bases. The V end was cut by 0 bases, the J end by 4 bases, with 16 bases between. The CDR3 covers 16 residues. Germline CDR1 reads LGHDT; CDR2 reads YNNKEL (reference sequence). The CDR3 DNA is TGTGCCAGCAGCCAAGATCCGGGTGGGGGCGCGTACGAGCAGTACTTC. The encoded protein is CASSQDPGGGAYEQYF.

The CDR3 DNA reads as TGTGCCAGCAGCTTGGACCAGGGGCGACAAGAGACCCAGTACTTC. Its translation: CASSLDQGRQETQYF. V usage is TRBV5-4 and J usage is TRBJ2-5, with D maybe TRBD1 (6 bases). CDR3 length: 15 residues. Germline-derived CDR1 and CDR2 are SGHNT and YYREEE (reference sequence). The V end lost 0 bases, the J end lost 2 bases, and 11 bases lay between the germline ends.

V and J are TRBV11-2 and TRBJ1-2, with a tentative D call TRBD1 (5 bases). The CDR3 runs to 16 residues. V was clipped by 0 bases and J by 4 bases, with 15 bases between them. The germline V gene has CDR1 SGHAT and CDR2 FQNNGV. The CDR3, as DNA: TGTGCCAGCAGCTTAGAAGGGTCCGCGGGGACCTATGGCTACACCTTC. Translated, it gives CASSLEGSAGTYGYTF.

The chain has TRBV12-3 or TRBV12-4 and TRBJ2-7; D gene ambiguous. CDR3 length: 13 amino acids. Trimming removed 1 base from V and 4 bases from J, with 8 bases in between. CDR3 region: CASSLDSQYEQYF. Here the CDR3 DNA reads TGTGCCAGCAGTTTAGACAGCCAGTACGAGCAGTACTTC.

The chain combines TRBV20-1 with TRBJ2-7; a possible D gene is TRBD2 (6 bases). Between the trimmed V and J ends, which lost 3 bases and 3 bases, there was a span of 15 bases. This CDR3 contains 14 residues. From germline, CDR1 is DFQATT and CDR2 SNEGSKA (reference sequence). The CDR3 nucleotides are TGCAGTGCTAGTGGCGGGGCGGTTTACTACGAGCAGTACTTC. Protein: CSASGGAVYYEQYF.

The chain is built from TRBV25-1 and TRBJ2-7, with TRBD1 identical over 7 bases. This CDR3 contains 15 residues. After removal of 6 bases from V and 3 bases from J, the junction contained 11 bases not matched to a gene. Germline CDR1 MGHDK, CDR2 SYGVNS. CDR3 residues: CASSPRQGEDYEQYF. In DNA, the CDR3 is TGTGCCAGCAGCCCAAGACAGGGAGAGGACTACGAGCAGTACTTC.

The chain employs TRBV19 and TRBJ1-1; unclear D gene. The CDR3 is 11 residues long. Germline loops: CDR1 LNHDA, CDR2 SQIVND (reference sequence). V was pared by 3 bases and J by 10 bases, with 9 bases between. The CDR3 DNA sequence: TGTGCCAGTAGTATTGAGGCCCGAGCTTTCTTT. Translating gives CASSIEARAFF.

The chain couples TRBV7-8 to TRBJ2-2, with D tentatively TRBD1 (5 bases). V lost 0 bases to trimming and J lost 9 bases, with 8 bases between them. Germline CDR1 reads SGHVS; CDR2 reads FQNEAQ. CDR3 length: 13 amino acids. CDR3 protein: CASSLAGDRELFF. Here the CDR3 DNA reads TGTGCCAGCAGCTTAGCAGGGGATCGGGAGCTGTTTTTT.